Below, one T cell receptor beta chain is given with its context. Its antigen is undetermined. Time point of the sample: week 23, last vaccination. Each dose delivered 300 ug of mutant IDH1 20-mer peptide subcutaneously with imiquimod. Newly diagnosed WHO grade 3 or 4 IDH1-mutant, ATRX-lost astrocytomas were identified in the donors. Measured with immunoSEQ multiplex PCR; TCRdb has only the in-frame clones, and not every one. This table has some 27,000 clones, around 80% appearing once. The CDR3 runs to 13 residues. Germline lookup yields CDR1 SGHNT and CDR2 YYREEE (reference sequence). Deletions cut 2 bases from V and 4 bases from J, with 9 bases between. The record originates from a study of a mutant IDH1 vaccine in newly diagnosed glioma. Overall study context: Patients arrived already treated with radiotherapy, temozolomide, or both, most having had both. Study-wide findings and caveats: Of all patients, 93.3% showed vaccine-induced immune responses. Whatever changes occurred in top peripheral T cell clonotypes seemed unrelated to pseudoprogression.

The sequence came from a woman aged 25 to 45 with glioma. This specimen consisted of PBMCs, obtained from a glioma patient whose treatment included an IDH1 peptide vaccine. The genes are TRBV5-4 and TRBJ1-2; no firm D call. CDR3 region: CASSFAARYGYTF. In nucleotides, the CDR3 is TGTGCCAGCAGCTTCGCGGCCCGCTATGGCTACACCTTC.